The clone carrying this TCR beta chain was detected ten times or more. Its matching antigen is unknown. This specimen comes from a study of identical twins. Overall study findings and caveats: Part of the zero-insertion signal could reflect confounding by invariant MAIT and iNKT cells. Shared out-of-frame alpha sequences (those common to twins) showed excess low generation probability.

The V and J ends lost 6 bases and 6 bases, in that order; junction bases with no gene match: 11. The CDR3 extends over 15 amino acids. Using its own MiXCR run on the 5' RACE reads, TCRdb lists one record per CDR3 protein. The table shows 350,000 to 600,000 distinct CDR3 sequences, with 13% to 15% occurring only once. These data also formed part of another study, on yellow fever vaccine responses in identical twins.

V gene TRBV12-3 or TRBV12-4 combines with J gene TRBJ1-5, with 7 bases that match TRBD1. Material for sequencing was CD4+ T cells sorted from blood. The sequence came from a young woman in good health. The CDR3: CASRSGTAPGQPQHF. Written as DNA, the CDR3 is TGTGCCAGCAGATCCGGGACAGCTCCGGGTCAGCCCCAGCATTTT.